This TCR beta chain came from a study of blood T cell repertoires in COVID-19. Study at large: COVID-19 samples, acute and convalescent, were from the United States, Italy and Spain. PBMCs, B-cell-depleted T cells, or T cells were the source of the cDNA or gDNA that made up the material.

Per the original methods: Amplification from reference gene primers served as the basis for estimated nucleated cell counts. Sequencing was performed with immunoSEQ multiplex PCR; in TCRdb, only in-frame clones are kept and a portion is missing. The V and J calls and clone size come from that table; D and trimming were worked out from the DNA. The repertoire holds some 96,000 clones, approximately 86% seen once, with approximately 1.7% in the top ten. The source is a man older than 75 with acute or convalescent COVID-19. Sequences were obtained from peripheral blood.

CDR3 DNA: TGTGCCAGCAGCTTAAGAGGCAGAGTCACCGGGGAGCTGTTTTTT. Amino acid sequence: CASSLRGRVTGELFF. The chain uses TRBV7-2 and TRBJ2-2; no definite D call. Germline values: CDR1 SGHTA, CDR2 FQGNSA. The CDR3 runs 15 residues. V was trimmed by 2 bases and J by 4 bases, leaving 11 bases between them.